This TCR beta chain was found in a study of T-cell memory formation after mild COVID-19. CDR1 is DFQATT and CDR2 is SNEGSKA in the germline V gene (reference sequence). This CDR3 comprises 14 residues. The V segment lost 0 bases and the J segment 7 bases; nucleotides outside the gene matches: 6. TCRdb redid the calling of the 5' RACE reads with MiXCR, one entry per CDR3 protein. The table lists roughly 550,000 distinct CDR3 sequences, around 20% of them singletons. There are a few counts of this clonotype. The sequence was collected from an adult woman who had mild COVID-19 (a few samples of this study predate the infection). Cell type and time point are not known. The chain uses TRBV20-1 and TRBJ2-1; 7 bases agree with TRBD2. The sequenced sample was PBMCs or a T cell subset sorted from them (not recorded which). The CDR3 DNA is TGCAGTGCTAGAGATGCAAGAGCGGGAAATGAGCAGTTCTTC. Its protein product is CSARDARAGNEQFF.